The 15 T cell receptor beta chains reported below all come from one sample, sequenced in a study of cytomegalovirus exposure and HLA in healthy donors. PCR primers comprised 60 Vbeta and 13 Jbeta primers. Sequenced by immunoSEQ multiplex PCR; TCRdb stores in-frame clones only, minus some. The table lists about 140,000 clones, around 81% of them singletons. The sample consisted of PBMCs. The receptors stem from a middle-aged man in good health and CMV-seropositive.

The chain carries TRBV6-1 and TRBJ2-7; 7 bases line up with TRBD1. CDR1 is MNHNS and CDR2 is SASEGT in the germline V gene. The J segment lost 5 bases and the V segment lost 5 bases, leaving 6 bases of the junction unmatched. The CDR3 extends over 13 amino acids. In DNA form, the CDR3 reads TGTGCCAGCAGTCATACAGGGGCCCACGAGCAGTACTTC. This codes for CASSHTGAHEQYF.

This chain joins TRBV4-3 and TRBJ1-5; D is possibly TRBD1 (5 bases). Germline CDR1 reads LGHNA; CDR2 reads YSLEER. CDR3 length equals 15 residues. V shed 0 bases and J shed 4 bases, with 10 bases lying between them. The CDR3 nucleotides are TGCGCCAGCAGCCAAGATATTGCAGGGAATCAGCCCCAGCATTTT. Amino acids: CASSQDIAGNQPQHF.

The chain combines TRBV18 with TRBJ1-6; D is unclear. The CDR3 runs 16 residues. CDR1 is KGHSH, CDR2 LQKENI, per germline. Trimming shortened V by 6 bases and J by 13 bases, and 25 bases separated the two germline ends. CDR3 coding DNA: TGTGCCAGCTCTACCACACGGAGTTTGACCGTAAGGCCCCTCCACTTT. It specifies CASSTTRSLTVRPLHF.

The chain joins TRBV7-9 to TRBJ2-2; 8 bases are a match to TRBD1. There are 18 residues in the CDR3. The V gene end was trimmed by 5 bases and the J gene end by 6 bases; junction bases not matched to a gene: 17. Looked up from germline, CDR1 is SEHNR and CDR2 is FQNEAQ (reference sequence). The CDR3: CASSPRSPTGGGSGELFF. The CDR3 DNA reads as TGTGCCAGCAGCCCCCGCTCCCCCACAGGGGGTGGATCCGGGGAGCTGTTTTTT.

V and J are TRBV5-1 and TRBJ1-2; 9 bases are shared with TRBD1. Germline CDR1 is SGHRS and CDR2 is YFSETQ. CDR3 length: 17 residues. V was pared by 0 bases and J by 5 bases, with 11 bases of the junction left unmatched. CDR3 DNA sequence: TGCGCCAGCAGCTTGGCAGATCAGGGGGACAGGGAATATGGCTACACCTTC. As protein: CASSLADQGDREYGYTF.

The V gene is TRBV27, the J gene TRBJ2-1; 7 bases match TRBD1. V dropped 10 bases and J dropped 0; count of bases not matched to a gene: 3. Germline assignment: CDR1 MNHEY and CDR2 SMNVEV (reference sequence). The CDR3 covers 13 residues. CDR3 residues: CATRQGSYNEQFF. The CDR3 DNA follows: TGTGCCACCCGACAGGGCTCCTACAATGAGCAGTTCTTC.

V usage is TRBV9 and J usage is TRBJ2-2; D gene uncertain. The length of the CDR3 is 14 residues. CDR1 is SGDLS, CDR2 YYNGEE, per germline. V gave up 1 base and J gave up 0 bases, with 4 bases separating them. The CDR3 is CASSVNTNTGELFF. For the CDR3, the DNA is TGTGCCAGCAGCGTAAATACGAACACCGGGGAGCTGTTTTTT.

The genes are TRBV27 and TRBJ2-7, with D maybe TRBD2 (5 bases). Germline loops: CDR1 MNHEY, CDR2 SMNVEV (reference sequence). This CDR3 is 15 amino acids long. Trimming pared 2 bases from V and 5 bases from J, leaving 16 bases between. CDR3 coding DNA: TGTGCCAGCAGTTTAAAAGGGAGAGGGATCCACGAGCAGTACTTC. Protein: CASSLKGRGIHEQYF.

The chain is built from TRBV29-1 and TRBJ2-1, with D possibly TRBD1 on 5 matching bases. The CDR3 is 15 amino acids. Germline loops: CDR1 SQVTM, CDR2 ANQGSEA. V lost 6 bases and J lost 10, with 25 bases in between. The CDR3 spells CSVDLWGPLEKEQFF. The CDR3 DNA is TGCAGCGTGGACCTCTGGGGCCCCCTTGAAAAGGAGCAGTTCTTC.

V usage is TRBV5-4 and J usage is TRBJ2-7; 9 bases match TRBD1. This CDR3 comprises 16 residues. V lost 4 bases to trimming and J lost 6 bases; unmatched junction nucleotides: 14. Germline V lookup: CDR1 SGHNT, CDR2 YYREEE (reference sequence). DNA of the CDR3: TGTGCCAGCAGCCCCCGGACAGGGGTAGTCGGCGGCGAGCAGTACTTC. Translating gives CASSPRTGVVGGEQYF.

Written as DNA, the CDR3 is TGTGCCAGCAGCTCTCGGGGACAGGTTAATGAAAAACTGTTTTTT. Residues: CASSSRGQVNEKLFF. V gene TRBV11-2 combines with J gene TRBJ1-4; TRBD1 matches at 8 bases. Trimming cost V 4 bases and J 4 bases; bases outside gene matches: 5. The CDR3 sequence is 15 residues long. Germline-derived CDR1 and CDR2 are SGHAT and FQNNGV.

The gene calls are TRBV7-6 and TRBJ2-7; 7 bases line up with TRBD1. Germline CDR1 SGHVS, CDR2 FNYEAQ. The V and J ends lost 0 bases and 4 bases, in that order; junction bases with no gene match: 3. CDR3 length: 14 residues. For the CDR3, the DNA is TGTGCCAGCAGCTTAGCGCACAGGGGATACGAGCAGTACTTC. This translates into CASSLAHRGYEQYF.

V is TRBV7-2 and J is TRBJ1-2, with 8 bases aligning to TRBD1. After removal of 2 bases from V and 6 bases from J, the junction contained 14 bases not matched to a gene. This CDR3 has 17 residues. The germline CDR1 and CDR2 sequences are SGHTA and FQGNSA. DNA for the CDR3: TGTGCCAGCAGCTTACTCGGGCAGGGGGCGCGTTATGATGGCTACACCTTC. Translation gives CASSLLGQGARYDGYTF. Full variable domain (rest looked up from reference TRBV7-2 and TRBJ1-2): GAGVSQSPSNKVTEKGKDVELRCDPISGHTALYWYRQSLGQGLEFLIYFQGNSAPDKSGLPSDRFSAERTGGSVSTLTIQRTQQEDSAVYLCASSLLGQGARYDGYTFGSGTRLTVV.

This clone has just one count. The rearrangement joins TRBV5-6 to TRBJ2-1; perhaps TRBD1 as D (5 bases). Trimming removed 7 bases at V and 4 bases at J, with 24 bases between. CDR3 length: 17 residues. Per the germline V gene, CDR1 is SGHDT and CDR2 is YYEEEE. This CDR3 reads CASSPTAGPLPYNEQFF. CDR3 DNA: TGTGCCAGCTCCCCGACGGCAGGGCCCCTCCCATACAATGAGCAGTTCTTC.

This chain joins TRBV4-2 and TRBJ1-2, with 7 bases fitting TRBD1. The junction had 14 bases not matched to a gene; V was cut back by 3 bases and J by 10 bases. CDR1 and CDR2 (germline): LGHNA, YNFKEQ. The CDR3 covers 15 residues. The CDR3 DNA reads as TGTGCCAGCAGCCATGCCGCCGGGACAGCTGAAATCTACACCTTC. It specifies CASSHAAGTAEIYTF.